The source of this TCR beta chain is a study of shared clonotypes between healthy human individuals. About 30,000 T cell genomes (approximately 190 ng DNA) went into each sorted-subset replicate. Using immunoSEQ multiplex PCR, the repertoire was profiled, and TCRdb retains in-frame clones only, with some absent. This table holds over a million clones, about 96% found once. V was pared by 0 bases and J by 7 bases, with 6 bases between. The germline gives CDR1 SGHTA, CDR2 FQGTGA. This CDR3 contains 13 residues. In its sample, this clone was seen a few times. The chain employs TRBV7-3 and TRBJ1-4; D is unclear. What was sequenced was naive CD4+ T cells sorted from blood. The subset here: CD45RA+ positively selected. The clonotype comes from a man aged 30 to 45 in good health. The CDR3 DNA sequence: TGTGCCAGCAGCTTAACCTGGGGTGAAAAACTGTTTTTT. Translating gives CASSLTWGEKLFF.